This is a list of T cell receptor beta chains from one sample in a study of sequential checkpoint blockade in melanoma. The protocol was immunoSEQ multiplex PCR, while the TCRdb copy is restricted to in-frame clones and leaves out a portion. The sample has approximately 12,000 clones, 65% to 85% seen once; the top ten hold 7.5%. Sequencing was performed on CD8+ T cells sorted from blood (inferred from file names), taken from a patient given nivolumab and ipilimumab in sequence. These receptors were obtained from a human donor with melanoma. Each CDR3 is given with its conserved first and last residue. Fields, in order: V gene, clone size, D gene, J gene, CDR3 DNA, CDR3 protein. The D gene is left open where the match is weak. Expanded clones get a size class; other rows say once, few or many, or leave the size out.

V gene: TRBV21-1
clone size: few
D gene: NA
J gene: TRBJ1-2
CDR3 DNA: TGTGCCAGCAGCAAAGCTTATCGGCTAAATCACAGGATAAAAAGAGATGGCTACACCTTC
CDR3 protein: CASSKAYRLNHRIKRDGYTF

V gene: TRBV4-1
clone size: NA
D gene: NA
J gene: TRBJ2-1
CDR3 DNA: TGCGCCAGCAGGTCTGGCCAATCAGGGCAGTTCTTC
CDR3 protein: CASRSGQSGQFF

V gene: TRBV7-9
clone size: medium-sized
D gene: TRBD2
J gene: TRBJ2-1
CDR3 DNA: TGTGCCAGCAGCTTTAAAACTAGCGGGAACGATGAGCAGTTCTTC
CDR3 protein: CASSFKTSGNDEQFF

V gene: TRBV5-4
clone size: NA
D gene: TRBD1
J gene: TRBJ2-4
CDR3 DNA: TGTGCCAGCAGCCTTACAGGGGGCATGGACATTCAGTACTTC
CDR3 protein: CASSLTGGMDIQYF

V gene: TRBV5-6
clone size: NA
D gene: TRBD1
J gene: TRBJ2-7
CDR3 DNA: TGTGCCAGCAGCTTCACGGACAGGGTCGTCGAGCAGTACTTC
CDR3 protein: CASSFTDRVVEQYF

V gene: TRBV7-9
clone size: NA
D gene: TRBD1
J gene: TRBJ1-2
CDR3 DNA: TGTGCCAGCAGGGAACAGGGGTACGACTATGGCTACACCTTC
CDR3 protein: CASREQGYDYGYTF

V gene: TRBV28
clone size: NA
D gene: TRBD2
J gene: TRBJ2-1
CDR3 DNA: TGTGCCAGCTCCCCACTAGCGGGAGGCCTTCCTCCGTTCTTC
CDR3 protein: CASSPLAGGLPPFF

V gene: TRBV7-9
clone size: NA
D gene: TRBD1
J gene: TRBJ2-7
CDR3 DNA: TGTGCCAGCAGCTCCGGGACAGTCTACGAGCAGTACTTC
CDR3 protein: CASSSGTVYEQYF

V gene: TRBV6-1
clone size: NA
D gene: TRBD1
J gene: TRBJ2-7
CDR3 DNA: TGTGCCAGCAGTGAGTCTGGGACAGGGTACTACGAGCAGTACTTC
CDR3 protein: CASSESGTGYYEQYF

V gene: TRBV6-1
clone size: NA
D gene: NA
J gene: TRBJ2-7
CDR3 DNA: TGTGCCAGCAGTGAAGCGGGGCAAGGGGGATCCTACGAGCAGTACTTC
CDR3 protein: CASSEAGQGGSYEQYF

V gene: TRBV7-2
clone size: NA
D gene: TRBD1
J gene: TRBJ2-7
CDR3 DNA: TGTGCCAGCAGCTTTCGACAGGGGGCTAACCACGAGCAGTACTTC
CDR3 protein: CASSFRQGANHEQYF